The 19 T cell receptor beta chains reported below all come from one sample, sequenced in a study of T cells in localized non-small cell lung cancer. Sequencing used immunoSEQ multiplex PCR; TCRdb keeps in-frame clones, though not all of them. Among about 1,400 clones listed, about a fifth were seen once. The sample was lung tumor tissue, taken before any cancer treatment. Receptors originate from a male donor at least 60 years old with stage I lung adenocarcinoma.

The chain links TRBV19 to TRBJ1-2, with a possible D match to TRBD1 (5 bases). The V gene's germline CDR1 is LNHDA and CDR2 SQIVND (reference sequence). Trimming pared 2 bases from V and 2 bases from J, leaving 15 bases between. The CDR3 consists of 16 residues. CDR3 sequence (DNA): TGTGCCAGTAGTATATACACCACCGGGGGGAACTATGGCTACACCTTC. This translates into CASSIYTTGGNYGYTF.

This clone is labeled as medium-sized. The rearrangement joins TRBV9 to TRBJ2-1, with 9 positions matching TRBD2. The J segment lost 9 bases and the V segment lost 5 bases, leaving 9 bases of the junction unmatched. The CDR3 contains 14 residues. Germline CDR1 and CDR2: SGDLS and YYNGEE. The CDR3 DNA reads as TGTGCCAGCAGTGCTTCTAGCGGGATGGGTGAGCAGTTCTTC. Translation gives CASSASSGMGEQFF.

This clone was observed a few times. The J gene is TRBJ2-6, the V gene TRBV19; D gene ambiguous. CDR3 length equals 14 residues. Germline V CDR1 and CDR2: LNHDA, SQIVND (reference sequence). Trimming pared 9 bases from V and 0 bases from J, leaving 9 bases between. The CDR3 loop is CASLRASGANVLTF. The CDR3 bases are TGTGCCAGCCTTAGGGCCTCTGGGGCCAACGTCCTGACTTTC.

This clone showed up just a few times. This chain links TRBV15 with TRBJ1-1; 7 bases map to TRBD1. Per germline, CDR1 LNHNV and CDR2 YYDKDF (reference sequence). Trimming cost V 5 bases and J 4 bases; bases outside gene matches: 7. This CDR3 contains 14 residues. CDR3 region: CATSPDRSFTEAFF. The CDR3 DNA reads TGTGCCACCAGCCCGGACAGGTCGTTCACTGAAGCTTTCTTT.

The J gene is TRBJ1-2, the V gene TRBV28; maybe TRBD1 (5 bases). V lost 7 bases to trimming and J lost 3 bases, with 12 bases between them. This CDR3 has 13 amino acids. CDR1 MDHEN and CDR2 SYDVKM come from the germline V gene. The CDR3 reads CASKHGGHYGYTF. Here the CDR3 DNA reads TGTGCCAGCAAACACGGGGGTCACTATGGCTACACCTTC.

The rearrangement uses TRBV14 and TRBJ2-5; D gene unclear. The V gene lost 5 bases and the J gene lost 3 bases, with 10 bases spanning the gap. CDR3 length: 13 residues. CDR1 is SGHDN, CDR2 FVKESK, per germline. The CDR3 loop is CASSSTLEETQYF. The CDR3 region has the DNA TGTGCCAGCAGCTCGACGCTCGAAGAGACCCAGTACTTC.

The V and J genes are TRBV11-3 and TRBJ2-1; 7 bases map to TRBD2. The V segment lost 4 bases and the J segment 10 bases; nucleotides outside the gene matches: 10. From germline, CDR1 is SGHNT and CDR2 YENEEA. The CDR3 length is 14 residues. The CDR3 DNA is TGTGCCAGCAGCTCCGTACTAGGCGGGAGAGAGCAGTTCTTC. Its translation is CASSSVLGGREQFF. The complete variable domain, with remaining parts taken from reference TRBV11-3 and TRBJ2-1, reads EAGVVQSPRYKIIEKKQPVAFWCNPISGHNTLYWYLQNLGQGPELLIRYENEEAVDDSQLPKDRFSAERLKGVDSTLKIQPAELGDSAVYLCASSSVLGGREQFFGPGTRLTVL.

There are a few counts of this clone. The chain couples TRBV6-8 to TRBJ2-3, with D perhaps TRBD1 or TRBD2 (5 bases each). CDR3 length: 13 residues. Trimming pared 11 bases from V and 0 bases from J, leaving 12 bases between. The germline V gene has CDR1 MNHGY and CDR2 SAAAGT. CDR3 DNA: TGTGCCCCGTGGGACGGTAGCACAGATACGCAGTATTTT. It is translated as CAPWDGSTDTQYF.

The chain combines TRBV11-3 with TRBJ2-1; perhaps TRBD2 as D (6 bases). The CDR3 length is 15 residues. The V and J ends lost 3 bases and 7 bases respectively, with 16 bases between them. CDR1 and CDR2 from the germline V gene are SGHNT and YENEEA. CDR3 protein: CASSLEGTGANEQFF. DNA of the CDR3: TGTGCCAGCAGCTTGGAGGGGACCGGCGCAAATGAGCAGTTCTTC. Using reference TRBV11-3 and TRBJ2-1 for the parts outside the CDR3, the full variable domain is EAGVVQSPRYKIIEKKQPVAFWCNPISGHNTLYWYLQNLGQGPELLIRYENEEAVDDSQLPKDRFSAERLKGVDSTLKIQPAELGDSAVYLCASSLEGTGANEQFFGPGTRLTVL.

The gene calls are TRBV28 and TRBJ2-7, with a weak D call TRBD2 (6 bases). CDR3 length equals 13 residues. The germline V and J ends were trimmed by 3 bases and 1 base, with 7 bases remaining between them. Germline-derived CDR1 and CDR2 are MDHEN and SYDVKM. For the CDR3, the DNA is TGTGCCAGCAGTTTGGGGACTTCCTACGAGCAGTACTTC. Its translation: CASSLGTSYEQYF. The full variable domain, its missing parts supplied by reference TRBV28 and TRBJ2-7, is DVKVTQSSRYLVKRTGEKVFLECVQDMDHENMFWYRQDPGLGLRLIYFSYDVKMKEKGDIPEGYSVSREKKERFSLILESASTNQTSMYLCASSLGTSYEQYFGPGTRLTVT.

V gene TRBV11-3 combines with J gene TRBJ2-7; possibly TRBD1 for D (5 bases). The CDR3 length is 16 residues. Trimming stripped 2 bases from V and 0 bases from J, with 14 bases between. Germline CDR1 reads SGHNT; CDR2 reads YENEEA. This CDR3 reads CASSLKGQASSYEQYF. CDR3 nucleotide sequence: TGTGCCAGCAGCTTAAAGGGGCAGGCGAGCTCCTACGAGCAGTACTTC.

Judged by abundance, this clone is medium-sized. The CDR3 DNA reads as TGCGCCAGCAGCCCCCATGTTCCCGGGGAGCTGTTTTTT. Protein: CASSPHVPGELFF. The rearrangement joins TRBV23-1 to TRBJ2-2, with D hard to call. TRBV23-1 falls under the ORF class, with uncertain function. V lost 6 bases, J lost 6 bases, and 11 bases lay in between. CDR3 length: 13 amino acids.

In its sample, this clone was seen once. V is TRBV29-1 and J is TRBJ2-7; D might be TRBD2 (5 bases). V lost 3 bases, J lost 3 bases, and 12 bases lay in between. CDR3 length equals 13 residues. Germline V lookup: CDR1 SQVTM, CDR2 ANQGSEA. The CDR3 nucleotides are TGCAGCGTTGAGGGTAGCGTGGGCTACGAGCAGTACTTC. It translates to CSVEGSVGYEQYF.

The CDR3 DNA reads as TGTGCCAGCAGTTTACCTCCAGGCTCCGGCGGGGAGCCCCAGCATTTT. It encodes CASSLPPGSGGEPQHF. The chain couples TRBV28 to TRBJ1-5; D call uncertain. CDR3 size: 16 residues. Trimming stripped 2 bases from V and 8 bases from J, with 19 bases between. The germline V gene encodes CDR1 MDHEN and CDR2 SYDVKM. Full variable domain (missing parts from reference TRBV28 and TRBJ1-5): DVKVTQSSRYLVKRTGEKVFLECVQDMDHENMFWYRQDPGLGLRLIYFSYDVKMKEKGDIPEGYSVSREKKERFSLILESASTNQTSMYLCASSLPPGSGGEPQHFGDGTRLSIL.

By proportion, this clone is medium-sized. V gene TRBV6-8 combines with J gene TRBJ1-2, with TRBD1 matching over 7 bases. Trimming at V came to 10 bases and at J to 3 bases, leaving 11 bases not matched to a gene. The CDR3 totals 14 residues. Looked up from germline, CDR1 is MNHGY and CDR2 is SAAAGT. The CDR3 DNA follows: TGTGCCATCAGAATATCCGGGACAGACTATGGCTACACCTTC. This codes for CAIRISGTDYGYTF.

V is TRBV28 and J is TRBJ1-4; 7 bases fit TRBD1. The CDR3 is made up of 15 amino acids. The V gene end was trimmed by 5 bases and the J gene end by 6 bases; junction bases not matched to a gene: 9. The germline gives CDR1 MDHEN, CDR2 SYDVKM. CDR3 in amino acids: CASSVFQGGYEKLFF. CDR3 coding DNA: TGTGCCAGCAGTGTATTCCAGGGGGGTTATGAAAAACTGTTTTTT.

This clone is large (0.1 to 1%). The chain is built from TRBV18 and TRBJ2-7, with 7 bases aligning to TRBD2. Germline V gene lookup returns CDR1 KGHSH and CDR2 LQKENI. The CDR3 is 16 residues long. V lost 2 bases to trimming and J lost 0 bases; unmatched junction nucleotides: 7. DNA for the CDR3: TGTGCCAGCTCACCAACTCTCCTAGCGGACTCCTACGAGCAGTACTTC. Translated: CASSPTLLADSYEQYF.

The chain carries TRBV11-3 and TRBJ2-7, with a tentative D call TRBD1 (6 bases). CDR3 length equals 17 residues. Trimming shortened V by 5 bases and J by 7 bases, and 27 bases separated the two germline ends. In germline, CDR1 is SGHNT, CDR2 YENEEA. CDR3 sequence: CASSPRVPTWGLYEQYF. The DNA of the CDR3 is TGTGCCAGCAGCCCCAGGGTCCCGACATGGGGGCTATATGAGCAGTACTTC. The whole variable domain, filled in from reference TRBV11-3 and TRBJ2-7, reads EAGVVQSPRYKIIEKKQPVAFWCNPISGHNTLYWYLQNLGQGPELLIRYENEEAVDDSQLPKDRFSAERLKGVDSTLKIQPAELGDSAVYLCASSPRVPTWGLYEQYFGPGTRLTVT.

The gene calls are TRBV9 and TRBJ2-2; a possible D gene is TRBD1 (6 bases). The CDR3 contains 14 residues. Germline CDR1 reads SGDLS; CDR2 reads YYNGEE. Deletions cut 6 bases from V and 1 base from J, with 10 bases between. CDR3 sequence reads: CASNIQGNTGELFF. DNA of the CDR3: TGTGCCAGCAACATACAGGGGAACACCGGGGAGCTGTTTTTT.